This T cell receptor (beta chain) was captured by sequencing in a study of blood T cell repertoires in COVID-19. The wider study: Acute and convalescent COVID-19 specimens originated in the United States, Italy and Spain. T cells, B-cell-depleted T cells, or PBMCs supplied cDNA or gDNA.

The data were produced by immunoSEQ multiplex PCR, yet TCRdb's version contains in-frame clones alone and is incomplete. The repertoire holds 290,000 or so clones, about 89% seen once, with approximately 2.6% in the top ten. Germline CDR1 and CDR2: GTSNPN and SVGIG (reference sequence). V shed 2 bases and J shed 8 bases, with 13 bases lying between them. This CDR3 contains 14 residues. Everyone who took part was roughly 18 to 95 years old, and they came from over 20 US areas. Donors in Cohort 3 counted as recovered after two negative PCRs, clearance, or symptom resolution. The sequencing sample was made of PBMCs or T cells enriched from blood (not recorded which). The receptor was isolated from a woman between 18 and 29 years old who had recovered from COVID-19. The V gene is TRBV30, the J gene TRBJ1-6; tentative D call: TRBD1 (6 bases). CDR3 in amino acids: CAWSLGQGHSPLHF. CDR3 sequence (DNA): TGTGCCTGGAGTCTGGGGCAGGGGCATTCACCCCTCCACTTT.